This TCR beta chain was obtained from a study of blood T cells in healthy people across ages. For the second PCR, which ran for about 7 to 11 cycles, a sample-barcoded 5' primer and a J-beta primer mix were used. TCRdb analysed the 5' RACE reads with MiXCR anew, one entry per CDR3 protein. Counted here are about 2 million distinct CDR3 sequences, around half occurring once; the ten biggest clones make up around 2.1%. This clonotype was seen a handful of times. J was trimmed by 0 bases and V by 5 bases; bases with no gene match: 7. CDR3 length: 17 amino acids. Germline V gene sequence: CDR1 ENHRY, CDR2 SYGVKD.

The chain has TRBV10-3 and TRBJ2-3; 11 nucleotides line up with TRBD2. Material: blood. This receptor was taken from a woman aged 40 to 50 in good health. CDR3 protein: CAISLLAGAPSTDTQYF. CDR3 DNA: TGTGCCATCAGTCTACTAGCGGGGGCCCCTAGCACAGATACGCAGTATTTT.